This passage covers 25 T cell receptor beta chains from one sample sequenced in a study of blood T cell repertoires in COVID-19. Data came from immunoSEQ multiplex PCR; TCRdb stores just in-frame clones and leaves some out. Of 180,000 or so clones in the sample, roughly 86% were seen once. Source material: peripheral blood. These receptors were collected from a man aged 35-49 years who had recovered from COVID-19.

The chain employs TRBV12-3 or TRBV12-4 and TRBJ2-5, with D maybe TRBD2 (6 bases). V was trimmed by 7 bases and J by 0 bases, leaving 9 bases between them. This CDR3 is 13 amino acids long. The CDR3 DNA reads TGTGCCAGCAAGGAGGGACACCAAGAGACCCAGTACTTC. Protein: CASKEGHQETQYF.

The chain recombines TRBV27 with TRBJ2-7, with D possibly matching TRBD2 (5 bases). The CDR3 is 14 residues long. Germline assignment: CDR1 MNHEY and CDR2 SMNVEV (reference sequence). The V end lost 2 bases, the J end lost 2 bases, and 10 bases lay between the germline ends. The CDR3 reads CASSLDLGTYEQYF. The CDR3 region has the DNA TGTGCCAGCAGTTTAGATCTCGGGACCTACGAGCAGTACTTC.

The gene calls are TRBV6-5 and TRBJ1-4, with D tentatively TRBD1 (6 bases). Germline V CDR1 and CDR2: MNHEY, SVGAGI. The CDR3 is 15 residues long. Trimming shortened V by 6 bases and J by 2 bases, and 13 bases separated the two germline ends. Here the CDR3 DNA reads TGTGCCAGCAGCGGCAGGGGTTACACTAATGAAAAACTGTTTTTT. It translates to CASSGRGYTNEKLFF.

This clone appeared a single time. The chain's CDR3 is CASSLIRQEAFF. CDR3 nucleotide sequence: TGTGCCAGCAGTCTAATAAGACAGGAAGCTTTCTTT. The chain is built from TRBV6-2 or TRBV6-3 and TRBJ1-1; weak D call: TRBD1 (5 bases). Trimming stripped 5 bases from V and 8 bases from J, with 12 bases between. The V gene's germline CDR1 is MNHEY and CDR2 SVGEGT. The CDR3 spans 12 residues.

The count of this clone is one. The same CDR3 also results from other DNA sequences found in this sample. CDR3 sequence reads: CASSVSGSGQPQHF. The CDR3 bases are TGTGCCAGCAGCGTATCTGGCAGTGGCCAGCCCCAGCATTTT. The chain links TRBV9 to TRBJ1-5; D gene uncertain. The CDR3 is 14 amino acids. Germline CDR1 is SGDLS and CDR2 is YYNGEE. V shed 1 base and J shed 7 bases, with 12 bases lying between them.

The table lists this clone with many counts. The chain links TRBV19 to TRBJ1-4, with a weak D call TRBD1 (5 bases). The CDR3 length is 16 residues. From germline, CDR1 is LNHDA and CDR2 SQIVND (reference sequence). V was shortened by 5 bases and J by 0 bases, with 13 bases between the two germline ends. DNA of the CDR3: TGTGCCAGTAGTCCCTCGTTACAGGCAACTAATGAAAAACTGTTTTTT. Amino acids: CASSPSLQATNEKLFF.

The chain employs TRBV28 and TRBJ2-3; TRBD2 aligns across 8 bases. The CDR3 runs to 14 residues. Looked up from germline, CDR1 is MDHEN and CDR2 is SYDVKM. V lost 7 bases to trimming and J lost 5 bases; unmatched junction nucleotides: 8. The CDR3 region has the DNA TGTGCCAGCACCCCGGGGGGGCGCAGAGATACGCAGTATTTT. Translated: CASTPGGRRDTQYF. The entire variable domain, with the rest obtained from reference TRBV28 and TRBJ2-3, is as follows: DVKVTQSSRYLVKRTGEKVFLECVQDMDHENMFWYRQDPGLGLRLIYFSYDVKMKEKGDIPEGYSVSREKKERFSLILESASTNQTSMYLCASTPGGRRDTQYFGPGTRLTVL.

The chain uses TRBV5-6 and TRBJ2-7; the D is unclear. The CDR3 spans 13 residues. Germline V CDR1 and CDR2: SGHDT, YYEEEE. V dropped 0 bases and J dropped 9 bases, with 13 bases sitting between them. CDR3 DNA sequence: TGTGCCAGCAGCTTGGCCCCTGGTGGAGTGCAGTACTTC. Translated: CASSLAPGGVQYF.

This chain connects TRBV3-1 (or the pseudogene TRBV3-2) to TRBJ1-2, with D possibly TRBD1 on 5 matching bases. CDR3 length: 14 amino acids. V lost 0 bases and J lost 6, with 11 bases in between. Germline CDR1 LGHDT, CDR2 YNNKEL (reference sequence). CDR3 sequence (DNA): TGTGCCAGCAGCCAAGATACAGGAAGGCATGGCTACACCTTC. Its protein is CASSQDTGRHGYTF.

Written as DNA, the CDR3 is TGTGCCAGTCGAGCGAACCCAAACACCGGGGAGCTGTTTTTT. Amino acids: CASRANPNTGELFF. J is TRBJ2-2 and V is TRBV2; D is uncertain. The CDR3 has 14 residues. V lost 9 bases and J 2 bases, leaving 13 bases between the germline ends. Germline V gene sequence: CDR1 SNHLY, CDR2 FYNNEI.

The chain employs TRBV11-2 and TRBJ2-1; D is unresolved. The CDR3 extends over 13 amino acids. Per germline, CDR1 SGHAT and CDR2 FQNNGV. V lost 6 bases and J lost 5, with 11 bases in between. CDR3 sequence: CASRRANDNEQFF. The CDR3 bases are TGTGCCAGCAGACGCGCGAACGACAATGAGCAGTTCTTC.

This chain joins TRBV30 and TRBJ1-2; D gene unclear. The V gene's germline CDR1 is GTSNPN and CDR2 SVGIG (reference sequence). The CDR3 runs 12 residues. The V end lost 2 bases, the J end lost 8 bases, and 12 bases lay between the germline ends. CDR3 sequence: CAWSLGGWGYTF. CDR3 DNA: TGTGCCTGGAGTTTGGGAGGCTGGGGCTACACCTTC. Using reference TRBV30 and TRBJ1-2 for the parts outside the CDR3, the full variable domain is SQTIHQWPATLVQPVGSPLSLECTVEGTSNPNLYWYRQAAGRGLQLLFYSVGIGQISSEVPQNLSASRPQDRQFILSSKKLLLSDSGFYLCAWSLGGWGYTFGSGTRLTVV.

This rearrangement joins TRBV5-6 to TRBJ1-2; the D gene is possibly TRBD1 (5 bases). V was clipped by 4 bases and J by 3 bases, with 19 bases between them. CDR3 length equals 16 residues. CDR1 and CDR2 from the germline V gene are SGHDT and YYEEEE. The CDR3 nucleotides are TGTGCCAGCAGCGAACCCGGGGGGGTTCGGGACTATGGCTACACCTTC. This translates into CASSEPGGVRDYGYTF.

The rearrangement joins TRBV14 to TRBJ2-4; 7 bases align to TRBD1. The V and J ends lost 3 bases and 2 bases, in that order; junction bases with no gene match: 7. The CDR3 totals 16 residues. The germline CDR1 and CDR2 sequences are SGHDN and FVKESK. CDR3 bases: TGTGCCAGCAGCCAGCGACAGGGTCTTCCCAAAAACATTCAGTACTTC. Residues: CASSQRQGLPKNIQYF.

This clone turned up a few times. The chain is built from TRBV5-6 and TRBJ1-5; D not certain. CDR3 size: 12 residues. Germline CDR1 SGHDT, CDR2 YYEEEE. Trimming took 0 bases from V and 5 from J, leaving 3 bases between them. CDR3 amino acids: CASSLGDQPQHF. The CDR3 nucleotides are TGTGCCAGCAGCTTGGGAGATCAGCCCCAGCATTTT. Combining the CDR3 with reference TRBV5-6 and TRBJ1-5 gives the whole variable domain DAGVTQSPTHLIKTRGQQVTLRCSPKSGHDTVSWYQQALGQGPQFIFQYYEEEERQRGNFPDRFSGHQFPNYSSELNVNALLLGDSALYLCASSLGDQPQHFGDGTRLSIL.

This chain uses TRBV5-4 with TRBJ2-2, with 9 bases matching TRBD1. Trimming removed 4 bases from V and 3 bases from J; junction bases left unmatched: 4. The CDR3 has 15 residues. Germline V gives CDR1 SGHNT, CDR2 YYREEE (reference sequence). In DNA, the CDR3 is TGTGCCAGCAGCCCATGGACAGGGGACACCGGGGAGCTGTTTTTT. Protein sequence: CASSPWTGDTGELFF.

V and J are TRBV28 and TRBJ1-1; TRBD1 matches at 10 bases. From germline, CDR1 is MDHEN and CDR2 SYDVKM. V shed 8 bases and J 4 bases; nucleotides not matched to a gene: 10. The CDR3 covers 15 residues. CDR3 coding DNA: TGTGCCAGCGGTCTAGGACAGGGGGGAAGCACTGAAGCTTTCTTT. Translated, it gives CASGLGQGGSTEAFF.

The V call is TRBV6-2 or TRBV6-3, the J call TRBJ1-1; D might be TRBD1 (6 bases). V shed 7 bases and J shed 3 bases, with 27 bases lying between them. The CDR3 spans 18 residues. Germline V CDR1 and CDR2: MNHEY, SVGEGT. The CDR3 bases are TGTGCCAGCACCCCCAGGGTTGGGTACTTCAGGGGCGACACTGAAGCTTTCTTT. Its protein product is CASTPRVGYFRGDTEAFF.

This clone occurred a few times. This rearrangement joins TRBV19 to TRBJ2-2, with TRBD2 identical over 8 bases. With 6 bases clipped from V and 3 bases from J, the junction kept 6 bases outside the gene matches. Germline V gene lookup returns CDR1 LNHDA and CDR2 SQIVND (reference sequence). This CDR3 is 15 amino acids long. The CDR3 nucleotides are TGTGCCAGTAGGGAGCGGGGGCCCCACACCGGGGAGCTGTTTTTT. This sequence encodes CASRERGPHTGELFF.

The chain links TRBV5-4 to TRBJ2-3; 7 bases are shared with TRBD1. Germline loops: CDR1 SGHNT, CDR2 YYREEE (reference sequence). Trimming took 4 bases from V and 6 from J; bases not matched to a gene: 5. The CDR3 is made up of 13 amino acids. CDR3 coding DNA: TGTGCCAGCAGCGTACAGGGGTTGGATACGCAGTATTTT. It is translated as CASSVQGLDTQYF.

The chain joins TRBV6-2 or TRBV6-3 to TRBJ1-5, with D unresolved. The CDR3 extends over 14 amino acids. V gave up 5 bases and J gave up 5 bases, with 13 bases separating them. CDR1 is MNHEY, CDR2 SVGEGT, per germline. The CDR3 DNA follows: TGTGCCAGCAGTGATCCCGGGAGACATCAGCCCCAGCATTTT. It codes for CASSDPGRHQPQHF.

The chain uses TRBV9 and TRBJ2-7, with TRBD2 as a possible D gene (6 bases). Germline CDR1 reads SGDLS; CDR2 reads YYNGEE. V gave up 4 bases and J gave up 2 bases, with 10 bases separating them. The CDR3 sequence is 13 residues long. CDR3 sequence (DNA): TGTGCCAGCAGCCCCGGAGGGGCCTACGAGCAGTACTTC. Encoded protein: CASSPGGAYEQYF.

The rearrangement links TRBV19 to TRBJ1-2, with 11 bases aligning to TRBD1. J gave up 6 bases and V 5 bases, and 11 bases lay outside the gene matches. Germline-derived CDR1 and CDR2 are LNHDA and SQIVND (reference sequence). This CDR3 comprises 16 residues. CDR3 sequence: CASSFWTGGRKDGYTF. CDR3 nucleotides: TGTGCCAGTAGTTTTTGGACAGGGGGCAGAAAGGATGGCTACACCTTC.

This chain joins TRBV11-2 and TRBJ1-4; 8 bases are a match to TRBD1. CDR1 is SGHAT and CDR2 is FQNNGV in the germline V gene. After removal of 5 bases from V and 6 bases from J, the junction contained 14 bases not matched to a gene. The CDR3 has 17 residues. CDR3 region: CASSPISGGRKDEKLFF. The CDR3 coding sequence is TGTGCCAGCAGCCCTATCTCAGGGGGCAGGAAGGATGAAAAACTGTTTTTT. Full variable domain (missing parts from reference TRBV11-2 and TRBJ1-4): EAGVAQSPRYKIIEKRQSVAFWCNPISGHATLYWYQQILGQGPKLLIQFQNNGVVDDSQLPKDRFSAERLKGVDSTLKIQPAKLEDSAVYLCASSPISGGRKDEKLFFGSGTQLSVL.

This sequence joins TRBV7-8 and TRBJ2-5; no definite D call. The germline V and J ends were trimmed by 5 bases and 4 bases, with 14 bases remaining between them. Germline CDR1 and CDR2: SGHVS and FQNEAQ. The CDR3 is 14 amino acids. The CDR3 bases are TGTGCCAGCAGCCTTAGCTGGATATCAGAGACCCAGTACTTC. This translates into CASSLSWISETQYF.